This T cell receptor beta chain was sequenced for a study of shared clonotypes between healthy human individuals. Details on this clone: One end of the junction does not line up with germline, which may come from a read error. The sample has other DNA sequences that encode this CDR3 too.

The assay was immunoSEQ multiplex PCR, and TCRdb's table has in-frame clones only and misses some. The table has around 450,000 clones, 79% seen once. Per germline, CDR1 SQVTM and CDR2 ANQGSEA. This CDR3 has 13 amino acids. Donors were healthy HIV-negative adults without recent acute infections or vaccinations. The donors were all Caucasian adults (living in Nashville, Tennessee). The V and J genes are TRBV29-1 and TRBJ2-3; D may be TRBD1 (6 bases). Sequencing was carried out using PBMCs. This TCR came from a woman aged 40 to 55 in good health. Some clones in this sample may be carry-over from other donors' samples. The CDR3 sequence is CSVEPSRTDTQYF. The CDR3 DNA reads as TGCAGCGTTGAACCTTCCAGGACAGATACGCAGTACTTT.